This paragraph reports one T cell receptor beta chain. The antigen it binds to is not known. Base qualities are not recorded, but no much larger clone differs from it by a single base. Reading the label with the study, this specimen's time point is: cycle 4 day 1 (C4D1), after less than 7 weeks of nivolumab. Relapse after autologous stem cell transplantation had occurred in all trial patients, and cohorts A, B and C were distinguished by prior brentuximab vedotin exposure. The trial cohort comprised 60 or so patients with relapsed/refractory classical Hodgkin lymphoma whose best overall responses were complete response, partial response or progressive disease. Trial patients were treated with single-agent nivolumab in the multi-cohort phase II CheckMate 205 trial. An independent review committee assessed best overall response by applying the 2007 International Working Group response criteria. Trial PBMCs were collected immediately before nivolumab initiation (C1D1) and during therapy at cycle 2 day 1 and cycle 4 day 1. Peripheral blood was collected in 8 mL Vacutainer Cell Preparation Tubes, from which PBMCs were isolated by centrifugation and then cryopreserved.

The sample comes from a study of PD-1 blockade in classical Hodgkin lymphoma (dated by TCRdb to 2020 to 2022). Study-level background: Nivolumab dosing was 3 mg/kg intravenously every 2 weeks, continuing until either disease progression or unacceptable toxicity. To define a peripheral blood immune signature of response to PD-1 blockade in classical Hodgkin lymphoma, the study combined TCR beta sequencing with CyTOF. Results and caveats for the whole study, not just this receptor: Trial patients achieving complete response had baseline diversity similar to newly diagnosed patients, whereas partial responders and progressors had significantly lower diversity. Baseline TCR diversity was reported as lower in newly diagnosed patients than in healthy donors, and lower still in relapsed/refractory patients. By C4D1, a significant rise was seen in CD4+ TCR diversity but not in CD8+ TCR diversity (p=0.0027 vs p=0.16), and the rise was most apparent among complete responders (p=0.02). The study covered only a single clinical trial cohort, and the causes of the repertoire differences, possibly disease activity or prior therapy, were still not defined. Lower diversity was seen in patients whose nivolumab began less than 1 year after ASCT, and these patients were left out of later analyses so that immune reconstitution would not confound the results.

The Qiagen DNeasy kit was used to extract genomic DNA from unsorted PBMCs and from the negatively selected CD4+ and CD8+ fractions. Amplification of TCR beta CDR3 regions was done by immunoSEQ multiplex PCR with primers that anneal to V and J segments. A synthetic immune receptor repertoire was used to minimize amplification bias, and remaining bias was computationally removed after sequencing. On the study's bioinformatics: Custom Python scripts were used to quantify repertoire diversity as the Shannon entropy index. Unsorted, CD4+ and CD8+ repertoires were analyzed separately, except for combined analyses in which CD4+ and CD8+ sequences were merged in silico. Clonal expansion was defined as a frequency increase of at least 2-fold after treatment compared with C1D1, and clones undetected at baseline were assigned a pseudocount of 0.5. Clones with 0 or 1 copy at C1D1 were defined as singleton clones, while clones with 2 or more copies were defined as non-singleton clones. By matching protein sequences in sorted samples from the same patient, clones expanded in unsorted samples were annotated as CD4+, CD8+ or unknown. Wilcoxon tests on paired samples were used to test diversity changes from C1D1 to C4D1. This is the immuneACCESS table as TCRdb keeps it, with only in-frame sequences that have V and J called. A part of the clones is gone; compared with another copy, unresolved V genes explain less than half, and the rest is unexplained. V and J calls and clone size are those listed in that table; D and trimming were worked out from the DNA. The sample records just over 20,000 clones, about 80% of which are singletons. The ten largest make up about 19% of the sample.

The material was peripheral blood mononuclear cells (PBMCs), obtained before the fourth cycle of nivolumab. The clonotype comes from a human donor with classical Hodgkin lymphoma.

The nucleotide sequence reads TGTGCCAGCAGCTTCCCGGGAACTTATTTAGCTTTCTTT. This gives the protein CASSFPGTYLAFF. This chain is built from TRBV11-2 and TRBJ1-1; a confident D gene designation cannot be given. The V and J ends are trimmed by 3 bases and 10 bases, leaving 15 bases between them. Including the terminal cysteine and phenylalanine, the CDR3 comprises 13 residues. This entry keeps only the CDR3 DNA: 39 bases, framed from base 1. CDR1 and CDR2 are read off the germline V gene as SGHAT and FQNNGV.